The 14 T cell receptor beta chains presented below share a single source sample, sequenced in a study of blood T cell repertoires in COVID-19. Method: immunoSEQ multiplex PCR; TCRdb's copy keeps in-frame clones and lacks some. The sample has about 210,000 clones; 80% are singletons. The sequencing sample was made of peripheral blood. The receptors stem from an older woman with acute or convalescent COVID-19.

The chain has TRBV29-1 and TRBJ1-2, with 7 bases fitting TRBD1. The V and J ends lost 4 bases and 7 bases, in that order; junction bases with no gene match: 12. Germline CDR1 SQVTM, CDR2 ANQGSEA. This CDR3 is built from 14 residues. CDR3 sequence reads: CSVGDSSLGSGYTF. For the CDR3, the DNA is TGCAGCGTTGGGGACAGTAGTCTTGGAAGTGGCTACACCTTC.

The chain combines TRBV7-3 with TRBJ2-7; 9 bases map to TRBD2. There are 14 residues in the CDR3. The V segment lost 5 bases and the J segment 7 bases; nucleotides outside the gene matches: 9. From germline, CDR1 is SGHTA and CDR2 FQGTGA. In DNA, the CDR3 is TGTGCCAGCAGCGCGACTAGCGGCTCCAAAGAGCAGTACTTC. It translates to CASSATSGSKEQYF.

The CDR3 here is CAWSEGLGANVLTF. In nucleotides, the CDR3 is TGTGCCTGGAGTGAGGGGTTGGGGGCCAACGTCCTGACTTTC. The rearrangement links TRBV30 to TRBJ2-6; possible D gene TRBD1, 5 bases. CDR1 GTSNPN and CDR2 SVGIG come from the germline V gene (reference sequence). This CDR3 region has 14 residues. V was cut by 1 base and J by 4 bases, with 8 bases left in between.

V usage is TRBV9 and J usage is TRBJ2-5, with 8 bases lining up with TRBD1. Germline lookup yields CDR1 SGDLS and CDR2 YYNGEE. This CDR3 has 13 residues. Trimming took 5 bases from V and 5 from J; bases not matched to a gene: 5. The CDR3 spells CASSQGAWETQYF. The CDR3, as DNA: TGTGCCAGCAGTCAGGGGGCATGGGAGACCCAGTACTTC.

This clone has only a few counts. This rearrangement joins TRBV3-1 (or the pseudogene TRBV3-2) to TRBJ2-1, with unresolved D. The CDR3 runs 17 residues. V lost 4 bases and J 0 bases, leaving 16 bases between the germline ends. Germline CDR1 reads LGHDT; CDR2 reads YNNKEL (reference sequence). Here the CDR3 DNA reads TGTGCCAGCAGCCCGCGATTAAGTCGTAGCTCCTACAATGAGCAGTTCTTC. It is translated as CASSPRLSRSSYNEQFF.

This chain uses TRBV2 with TRBJ1-1; D gene ambiguous. Trimming stripped 5 bases from V and 5 bases from J, with 9 bases between. Germline V gene sequence: CDR1 SNHLY, CDR2 FYNNEI. The CDR3 extends over 12 amino acids. CDR3 loop: CASSRGSTEAFF. The CDR3 DNA sequence: TGTGCCAGCAGTAGAGGGTCGACTGAAGCTTTCTTT.

The rearrangement links TRBV5-8 to TRBJ1-5, with 8 bases fitting TRBD1. Per germline, CDR1 SGHTS and CDR2 YDEGEE. The length of the CDR3 is 14 residues. Trimming cost V 5 bases and J 4 bases; bases outside gene matches: 5. In DNA, the CDR3 is TGTGCCAGCAGTCCGAGACAGGGGAATCAGCCCCAGCATTTT. Amino acids: CASSPRQGNQPQHF.

The V gene is TRBV29-1, the J gene TRBJ1-2; perhaps TRBD1 as D (5 bases). Trimming left V 3 bases short and J 6 bases short, with 14 bases between. Germline lookup yields CDR1 SQVTM and CDR2 ANQGSEA. CDR3 length: 13 residues. The CDR3: CSVERGAQNGYTF. CDR3 DNA: TGCAGCGTTGAGCGTGGGGCGCAAAATGGCTACACCTTC.

The rearrangement uses TRBV10-3 and TRBJ2-3; D not certain. CDR3 length: 14 amino acids. Germline V gene data show CDR1 as ENHRY and CDR2 as SYGVKD. Trimming removed 0 bases at V and 6 bases at J, with 10 bases between. The CDR3 here is CAISESAVTDTQYF. Here the CDR3 DNA reads TGTGCCATCAGTGAGTCCGCGGTAACGGATACGCAGTATTTT.

The CDR3 here is CAWSEDRGGSPLHF. The DNA of the CDR3 is TGTGCCTGGAGTGAGGACAGGGGGGGATCACCCCTCCACTTT. The chain recombines TRBV30 with TRBJ1-6, with 10 bases matching TRBD1. Trimming cost V 1 base and J 10 bases; bases outside gene matches: 4. Germline CDR1 is GTSNPN and CDR2 is SVGIG (reference sequence). The CDR3 consists of 14 residues.

This clone has more than one count but fewer than ten. The V and J genes are TRBV18 and TRBJ2-7; a possible D gene is TRBD1 (5 bases). This CDR3 region has 13 residues. Germline CDR1 reads KGHSH; CDR2 reads LQKENI. With 6 bases removed from V and 7 bases from J, the gap between germline ends came to 16 bases. The CDR3 loop is CASSLTGNGEQYF. The CDR3 region has the DNA TGTGCCAGCTCGTTAACAGGTAACGGGGAGCAGTACTTC.

The chain couples TRBV7-2 to TRBJ2-5; tentative D call: TRBD2 (5 bases). Trimming cost V 1 base and J 0 bases, with 6 bases left between them. CDR3 length equals 14 residues. Germline lookup yields CDR1 SGHTA and CDR2 FQGNSA. CDR3 region: CASSLGTYQETQYF. The CDR3 DNA follows: TGTGCCAGCAGCTTAGGGACTTACCAAGAGACCCAGTACTTC.

J is TRBJ2-4 and V is TRBV7-2; D is ambiguous. This CDR3 is 14 amino acids long. CDR1 and CDR2 from the germline V gene are SGHTA and FQGNSA. V gave up 0 bases and J gave up 1 base, with 4 bases separating them. CDR3 DNA sequence: TGTGCCAGCAGCTTAGCGCGCGCCAAAAACATTCAGTACTTC. This translates into CASSLARAKNIQYF.

The rearrangement links TRBV13 to TRBJ1-5; 10 positions agree with TRBD1. The CDR3 contains 15 residues. CDR1 is PRHDT and CDR2 is FYEKMQ in the germline V gene (reference sequence). Unmatched junction bases numbered 4, after V lost 4 bases and J lost 4 bases. CDR3 loop: CASSSMGQGNQPQHF. For the CDR3, the DNA is TGTGCCAGCAGCTCTATGGGACAGGGGAATCAGCCCCAGCATTTT.